This paragraph covers one TCR beta chain sequence. Per the study methods: Estimated nucleated cell counts came from reference gene primer amplification. This table comes from immunoSEQ multiplex PCR, and its TCRdb copy is limited to in-frame clones, with some not included. The V and J calls and clone size come from that table; D and trimming were worked out from the DNA. The table includes 150,000 to 200,000 clones, roughly 77% detected once. Seattle patients were enrolled during active infection and followed longitudinally. This sample stems from a study of blood T cell repertoires in COVID-19. The TCR was taken from a woman aged 40 to 49 with COVID-19, enrolled during active disease. Input material: peripheral blood.

The DNA of the CDR3 is TGTGCCAGCAGTTCCGCGGACAGGCGGGAGACCCAGTACTTC. Protein: CASSSADRRETQYF. The gene calls are TRBV28 and TRBJ2-5; TRBD1 matches 7 bases. Germline lookup yields CDR1 MDHEN and CDR2 SYDVKM. The trim removed 4 bases at V and 5 bases at J, leaving 7 bases unmatched. The CDR3 contains 14 residues.